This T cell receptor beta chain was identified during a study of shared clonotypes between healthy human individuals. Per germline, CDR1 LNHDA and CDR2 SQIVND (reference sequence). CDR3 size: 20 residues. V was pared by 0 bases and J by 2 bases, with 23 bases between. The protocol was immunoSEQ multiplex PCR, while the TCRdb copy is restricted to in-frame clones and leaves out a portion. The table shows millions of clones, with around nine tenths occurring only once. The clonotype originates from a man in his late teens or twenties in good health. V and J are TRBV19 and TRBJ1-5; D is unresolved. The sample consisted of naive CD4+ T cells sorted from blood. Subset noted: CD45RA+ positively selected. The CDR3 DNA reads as TGTGCCAGTAGTATAGATCCCATCGCCCTAGTGGGGTATGGCAATCAGCCCCAGCATTTT. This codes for CASSIDPIALVGYGNQPQHF.